This TCR beta chain was documented in a study of beta chain features in type 1 diabetes. Broader study findings: Type 1 diabetes patients had TCRB CDR3s that were shorter (moderately but significantly so) in all four CD4+ subsets.

V gave up 6 bases and J gave up 2 bases; unmatched junction bases: 4. This CDR3 contains 15 residues. CDR1 is MNHEY and CDR2 is SVGAGI in the germline V gene. As to this clone: The antigen remains unidentified.

TCRB transcripts that were expressed got sequenced, as all of the isolated RNA had been reverse transcribed. Clones were read by immunoSEQ multiplex PCR, and TCRdb kept only the in-frame ones, dropping some. Altogether 300,000 to 400,000 clones are present, 10% to 15% being singletons, with the ten largest covering approximately 0.015%. This receptor was obtained from a man between 18 and 29 years old in good health. The chain recombines TRBV6-5 with TRBJ2-7; 13 bases match TRBD2. The sequenced sample was naive CD4+ T cells from blood. Written as DNA, the CDR3 is TGTGCCAGCAGCTCGACTAGCGGGAGGACCTACGAGCAGTACTTC. Translated: CASSSTSGRTYEQYF.